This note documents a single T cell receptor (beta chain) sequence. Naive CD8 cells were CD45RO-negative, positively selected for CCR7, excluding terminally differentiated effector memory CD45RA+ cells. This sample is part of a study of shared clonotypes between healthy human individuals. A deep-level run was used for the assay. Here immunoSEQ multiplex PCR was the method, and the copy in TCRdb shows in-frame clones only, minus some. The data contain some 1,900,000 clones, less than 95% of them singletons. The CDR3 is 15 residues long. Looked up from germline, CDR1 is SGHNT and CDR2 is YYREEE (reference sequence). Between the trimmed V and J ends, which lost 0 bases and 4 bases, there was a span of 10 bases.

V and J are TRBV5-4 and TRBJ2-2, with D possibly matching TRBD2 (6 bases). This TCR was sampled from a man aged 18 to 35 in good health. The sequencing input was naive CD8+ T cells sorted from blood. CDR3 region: CASSLGDSGTGELFF. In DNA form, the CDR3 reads TGTGCCAGCAGCTTGGGGGACTCGGGCACCGGGGAGCTGTTTTTT.